This T cell receptor beta chain is drawn from a study of OX40 agonist ivuxolimab in advanced cancers. Turning to the overall study: Ivuxolimab was a fully human IgG2 agonistic monoclonal antibody targeting the costimulatory receptor OX40 (CD134). Intravenous ivuxolimab was administered to patients every 2 weeks at six dose levels: 0.01, 0.1, 0.3, 1.5, 3 and 10 mg/kg. Among the 52 dose-escalation patients, around 20 had hepatocellular carcinoma, about 15 melanoma, 9 renal cell carcinoma and 9 head and neck cancer. In the dose-escalation cohort, 82.7% of patients were male, and the mean age was around 60 years with a range of roughly 20 to 79. Patients were allowed to have had prior anti-PD-1, anti-PD-L1 or anti-CTLA-4 therapy, and approximately 40% of the dose-escalation patients had previously received checkpoint inhibitors. Partial responses occurred in three dose-escalation patients, of whom one had hepatocellular carcinoma and two had cutaneous melanoma. The purpose of peripheral TCRbeta sequencing was to test whether ivuxolimab changed TCR sequence diversity and led to clonal T-cell expansion. The paper covers the monotherapy dose-escalation part of the phase I ivuxolimab trial, which included N ≈ 50 patients.

Overall results and qualifications from the work: Partial responders in the 0.1-3.0 mg/kg groups had among the lowest normalized peripheral clonal expansion, especially among CD8+ T cells. After ivuxolimab, CD8+ T cells had more expanded clones than CD4+ T cells on average. Low levels of normalized T-cell clonal expansion were also seen in some nonresponding patients. Which antigens the clonally expanded peripheral T cells were specific for was not determined. At doses of 0.1 to 3.0 mg/kg, clonal expansion of both CD4+ and CD8+ T cells in blood was seen between baseline and week 6.

From V the trimming removes 6 bases and from J it removes 3 bases, while the gene matches leave 11 bases of the junction unaccounted for. Via the germline V gene (reference sequence), CDR1 is MNHEY and CDR2 SMNVEV. Its CDR3 holds 16 amino acids, cysteine through phenylalanine. The entry retains the CDR3 DNA only, 48 bases that are in frame from base 1. For sequencing of the TCRbeta CDR3 region, genomic DNA was extracted from the sorted cells. The immunoSEQ Assay was used for sequencing of TCRbeta CDR3 regions. What TCRdb holds here is the immuneACCESS table cut down to in-frame rearrangements. Part of the clones is not present; checked against another copy, under half of the missing clones reflect an unresolved V gene, and the others are unexplained. This sample lists around 32,000 clones; about nine tenths were detected once. The ten largest clones represent about 25% of the sample. The trial excluded patients who had a history of autoimmune disease or were on systemic immunosuppression. In every dose cohort, peripheral blood was drawn for TCR sequencing at baseline, cycle 4 day 1, and cycle 7 day 1. Samples came from an open-label, multicenter, first-in-human phase I dose-escalation trial of ivuxolimab. Adults with locally advanced or metastatic melanoma, renal cell, hepatocellular, or head and neck squamous cell carcinoma were enrolled in the trial. Before TCR sequencing, CD4+ and CD8+ T cells were separately sorted from peripheral blood.

With regard to this clone: The antigen this receptor binds is unknown. No base quality information exists; no much larger clone differs at one position.

This clonotype originated in an adult with an advanced solid tumor such as melanoma, head and neck, liver or kidney cancer. The sequences come from CD4+ or CD8+ T cells sorted from blood, collected in a trial of the OX40 agonist ivuxolimab. The V and J segments used are TRBV27 and TRBJ2-1; a stretch of 7 junction bases matches TRBD2. Here the CDR3 is given as CASRGDREGFYNEQFF. The bases read TGTGCCAGCAGGGGTGATAGGGAGGGGTTCTACAATGAGCAGTTCTTC.